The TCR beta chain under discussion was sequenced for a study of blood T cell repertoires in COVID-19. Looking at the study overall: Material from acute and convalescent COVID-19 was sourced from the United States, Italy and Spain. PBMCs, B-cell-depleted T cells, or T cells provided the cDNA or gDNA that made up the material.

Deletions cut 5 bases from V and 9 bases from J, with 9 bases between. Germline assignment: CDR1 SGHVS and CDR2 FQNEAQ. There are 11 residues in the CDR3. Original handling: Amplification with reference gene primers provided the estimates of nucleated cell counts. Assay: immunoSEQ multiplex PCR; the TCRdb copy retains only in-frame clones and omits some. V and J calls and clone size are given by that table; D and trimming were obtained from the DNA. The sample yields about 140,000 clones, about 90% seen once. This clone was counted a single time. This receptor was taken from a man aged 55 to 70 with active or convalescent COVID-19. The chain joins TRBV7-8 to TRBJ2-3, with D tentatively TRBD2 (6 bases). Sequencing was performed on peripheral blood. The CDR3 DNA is TGTGCCAGCAGCGCAGCGGGCACGCAGTATTTT. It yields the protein CASSAAGTQYF.